This T cell receptor beta chain was recovered during a study of technical replicates of blood from several donors. The CDR3 length is 15 residues. The trim removed 2 bases at V and 3 bases at J, leaving 5 bases unmatched. CDR1 and CDR2 from the germline V gene are ENHRY and SYGVKD. Method: immunoSEQ multiplex PCR; TCRdb's copy keeps in-frame clones and lacks some. The repertoire includes 75,000 to 95,000 clones, 94% of them detected once, and 0.39% sits in the top ten. The chain combines TRBV10-3 with TRBJ2-3; 7 positions match TRBD1. This TCR derives from a human donor in good health. The sequenced sample was T cells isolated from PBMCs. CDR3 protein: CAISEDREITDTQYF. CDR3 bases: TGTGCCATCAGTGAGGACAGGGAGATTACAGATACGCAGTATTTT.